The following is a T cell receptor beta chain sequence with its context. The antigen is undetermined. This CDR3 spans 14 amino acids. V was clipped by 0 bases and J by 5 bases, with 11 bases between them. CDR1 is SGDLS, CDR2 YYNGEE, per germline. The study ran its PCR with 60 Vbeta and 13 Jbeta primers. The data were produced by immunoSEQ multiplex PCR, yet TCRdb's version contains in-frame clones alone and is incomplete. The table has approximately 100,000 clones, about 75% seen once. The data stem from a study of cytomegalovirus exposure and HLA in healthy donors. Study-level points and caveats: One variant, a missense change in DCLRE1C, was linked in a later analysis to TCR beta V- and J-gene trimming.

The receptor comes from a male donor in good health and CMV-seropositive. Specimen: PBMCs. This chain uses TRBV9 with TRBJ1-1; D is perhaps TRBD1 (5 bases). The CDR3 is CASSVVAGGTEAFF. The CDR3 nucleotides are TGTGCCAGCAGCGTAGTGGCGGGGGGGACTGAAGCTTTCTTT.